This TCR beta chain derives from a study of control samples from healthy donors and cancer patients. Here immunoSEQ multiplex PCR was the method, and the copy in TCRdb shows in-frame clones only, minus some. The data show 97,000 or so clones, 92% seen once. CDR3 length: 12 residues. Per germline, CDR1 SQVTM and CDR2 ANQGSEA. V lost 4 bases and J 5 bases, leaving 10 bases between the germline ends. The TCR sequence derives from a woman younger than 35 in good health. The J gene is TRBJ2-3, the V gene TRBV29-1, with a possible D match to TRBD2 (6 bases). The source material was blood. The CDR3 coding sequence is TGCAGCGTTGCTGCGGGATTAGATACGCAGTATTTT. It encodes CSVAAGLDTQYF.